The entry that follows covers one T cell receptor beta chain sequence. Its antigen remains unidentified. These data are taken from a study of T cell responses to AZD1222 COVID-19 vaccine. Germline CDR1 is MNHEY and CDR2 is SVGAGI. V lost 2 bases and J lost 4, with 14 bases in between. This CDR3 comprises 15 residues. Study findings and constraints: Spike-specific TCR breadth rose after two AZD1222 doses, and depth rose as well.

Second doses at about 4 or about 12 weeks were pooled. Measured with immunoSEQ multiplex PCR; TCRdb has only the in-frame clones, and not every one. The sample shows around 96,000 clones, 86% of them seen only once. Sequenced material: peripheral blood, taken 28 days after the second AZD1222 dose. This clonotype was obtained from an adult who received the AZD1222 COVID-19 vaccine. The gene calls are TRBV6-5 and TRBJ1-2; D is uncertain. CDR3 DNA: TGTGCCAGCAGTTACCCGGCGGGCCTGGGCTATGGCTACACCTTC. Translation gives CASSYPAGLGYGYTF.